The TCR beta chain under discussion was sequenced for a study of shared clonotypes between healthy human individuals. Looking at the study overall: Every donor yielded three CD4 naive, three CD4 memory, two CD8 naive and one CD8 memory plate.

Some clones are missing from TCRdb's copy, which holds only in-frame ones; the method was immunoSEQ multiplex PCR. The sample lists millions of clones, 85% to 95% occurring once. The CDR3 is 12 residues long. The V end lost 2 bases, the J end lost 10 bases, and 9 bases lay between the germline ends. The V gene's germline CDR1 is SGHAT and CDR2 FQNNGV. The specimen sequenced was naive CD4+ T cells sorted from blood. Subset here: CD45RA+ positively selected. The chain employs TRBV11-2 and TRBJ2-1; D call uncertain. The clonotype originates from a man aged 18 to 29 in good health. CDR3 region: CASSLWTMEQFF. DNA for the CDR3: TGTGCCAGCAGCTTATGGACCATGGAGCAGTTCTTC.